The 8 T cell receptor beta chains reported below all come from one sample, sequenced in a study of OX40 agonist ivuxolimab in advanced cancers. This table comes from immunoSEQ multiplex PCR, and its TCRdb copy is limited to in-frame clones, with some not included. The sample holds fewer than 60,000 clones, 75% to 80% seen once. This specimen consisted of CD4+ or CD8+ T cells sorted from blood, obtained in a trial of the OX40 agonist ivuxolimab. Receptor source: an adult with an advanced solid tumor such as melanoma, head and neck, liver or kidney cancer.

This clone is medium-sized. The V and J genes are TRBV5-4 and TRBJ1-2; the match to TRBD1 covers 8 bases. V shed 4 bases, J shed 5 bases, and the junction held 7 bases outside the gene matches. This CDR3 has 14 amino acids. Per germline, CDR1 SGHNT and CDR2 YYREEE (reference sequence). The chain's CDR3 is CASSPQGEGYGYTF. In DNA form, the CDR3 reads TGTGCCAGCAGCCCACAGGGGGAGGGGTATGGCTACACCTTC.

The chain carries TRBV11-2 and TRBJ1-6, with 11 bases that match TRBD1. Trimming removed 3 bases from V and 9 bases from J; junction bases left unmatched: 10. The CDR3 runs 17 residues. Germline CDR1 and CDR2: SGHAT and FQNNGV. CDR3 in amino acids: CASSFRGGQGGISPLHF. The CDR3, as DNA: TGTGCCAGCAGCTTCCGAGGGGGACAGGGGGGAATTTCACCCCTCCACTTT.

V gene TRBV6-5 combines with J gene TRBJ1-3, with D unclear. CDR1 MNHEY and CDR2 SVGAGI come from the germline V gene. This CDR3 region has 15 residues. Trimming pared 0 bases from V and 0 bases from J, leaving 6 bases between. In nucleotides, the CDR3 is TGTGCCAGCAGTTACTCGCCAACCTCTGGAAACACCATATATTTT. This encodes CASSYSPTSGNTIYF.

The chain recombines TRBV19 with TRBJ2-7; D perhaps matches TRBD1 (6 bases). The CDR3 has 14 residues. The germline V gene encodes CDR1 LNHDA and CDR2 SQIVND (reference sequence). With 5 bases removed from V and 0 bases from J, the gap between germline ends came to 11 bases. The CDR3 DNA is TGTGCCAGTAGTCTGACAGGAAGCTCCTACGAGCAGTACTTC. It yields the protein CASSLTGSSYEQYF.

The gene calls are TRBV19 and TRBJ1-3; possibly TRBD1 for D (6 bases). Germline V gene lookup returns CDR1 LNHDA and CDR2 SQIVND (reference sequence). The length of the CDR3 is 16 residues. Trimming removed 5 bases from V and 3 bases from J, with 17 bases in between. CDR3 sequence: CASSPRGGLSGNTIYF. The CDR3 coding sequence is TGTGCCAGTAGTCCCCGCGGGGGGCTTAGTGGAAACACCATATATTTT.

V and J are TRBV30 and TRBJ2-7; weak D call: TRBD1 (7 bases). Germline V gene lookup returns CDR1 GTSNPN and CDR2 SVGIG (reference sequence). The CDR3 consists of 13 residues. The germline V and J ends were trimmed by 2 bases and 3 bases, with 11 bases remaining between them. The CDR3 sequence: CAWSRQGGYEQYF. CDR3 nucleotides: TGTGCCTGGAGTCGTCAGGGGGGCTACGAGCAGTACTTC.

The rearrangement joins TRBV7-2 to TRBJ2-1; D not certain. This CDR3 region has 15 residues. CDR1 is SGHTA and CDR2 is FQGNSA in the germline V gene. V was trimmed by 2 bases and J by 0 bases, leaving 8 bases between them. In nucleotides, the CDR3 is TGTGCCAGCAGCTTACAGCGTAGCTCCTACAATGAGCAGTTCTTC. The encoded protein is CASSLQRSSYNEQFF.

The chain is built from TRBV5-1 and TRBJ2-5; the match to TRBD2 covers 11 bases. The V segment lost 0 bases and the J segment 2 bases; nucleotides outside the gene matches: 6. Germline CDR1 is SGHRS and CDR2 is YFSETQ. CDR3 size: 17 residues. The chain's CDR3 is CASSLGLAGILQETQYF. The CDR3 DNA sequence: TGCGCCAGCAGCTTGGGACTAGCGGGGATCCTTCAAGAGACCCAGTACTTC.